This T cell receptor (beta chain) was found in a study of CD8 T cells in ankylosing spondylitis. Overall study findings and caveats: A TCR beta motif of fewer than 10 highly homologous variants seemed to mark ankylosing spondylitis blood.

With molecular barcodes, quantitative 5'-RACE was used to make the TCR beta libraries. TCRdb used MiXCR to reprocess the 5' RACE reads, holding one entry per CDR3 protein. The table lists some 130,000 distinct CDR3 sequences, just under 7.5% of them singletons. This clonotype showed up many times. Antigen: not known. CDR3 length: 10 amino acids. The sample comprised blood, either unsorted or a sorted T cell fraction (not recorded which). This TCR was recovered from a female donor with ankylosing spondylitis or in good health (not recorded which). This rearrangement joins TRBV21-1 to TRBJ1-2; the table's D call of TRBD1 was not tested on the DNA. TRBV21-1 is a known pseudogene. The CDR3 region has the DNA TGTGCCAGCCCGGACAGGGGGCTCCACTTC. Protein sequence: CASPDRGLHF.